Following are 30 T cell receptor beta chains from one sample sequenced in a study of blood T cell repertoires in COVID-19. Generated by immunoSEQ multiplex PCR, the TCRdb table keeps only in-frame clones and is missing some. Here the sample spans roughly 250,000 clones, approximately 90% being singletons. The sequencing input was peripheral blood. The receptors derive from a woman between 40 and 55 years old with acute or convalescent COVID-19.

This sequence joins TRBV3-1 (or the pseudogene TRBV3-2) and TRBJ2-5; D gene ambiguous. This CDR3 spans 12 amino acids. Germline V gives CDR1 LGHDT, CDR2 YNNKEL (reference sequence). Trimming left V 11 bases short and J 2 bases short, with 12 bases between. CDR3 in amino acids: CALTRKQETQYF. DNA of the CDR3: TGTGCCCTTACCAGAAAACAAGAGACCCAGTACTTC.

The chain joins TRBV7-2 to TRBJ2-1; 11 bases align to TRBD2. Germline loops: CDR1 SGHTA, CDR2 FQGNSA. The CDR3 contains 14 residues. V gave up 3 bases and J gave up 5 bases; unmatched junction bases: 0. The CDR3 DNA reads as TGTGCCAGCAGCTTGGGACTAGCGGACAATGAGCAGTTCTTC. Its protein product is CASSLGLADNEQFF.

The V and J genes are TRBV7-9 and TRBJ1-4, with 7 bases that match TRBD1. V was clipped by 3 bases and J by 5 bases; unmatched bases: 9. The CDR3 consists of 16 residues. Germline CDR1 and CDR2: SEHNR and FQNEAQ (reference sequence). CDR3 in amino acids: CASSLGFGTDNEKLFF. In nucleotides, the CDR3 is TGTGCCAGCAGCTTGGGGTTTGGGACAGACAATGAAAAACTGTTTTTT.

This sequence joins TRBV25-1 and TRBJ1-3, with D unclear. The germline CDR1 and CDR2 sequences are MGHDK and SYGVNS. Trimming removed 4 bases from V and 1 base from J, with 5 bases in between. The CDR3 totals 13 residues. CDR3 nucleotides: TGTGCCAGCAGTGCGGGGTCTGGAAACACCATATATTTT. Protein sequence: CASSAGSGNTIYF.

The chain recombines TRBV5-8 with TRBJ2-5; TRBD1 agrees at 8 bases. Germline CDR1 and CDR2: SGHTS and YDEGEE. CDR3 size: 15 residues. The V segment lost 4 bases and the J segment 5 bases; nucleotides outside the gene matches: 10. The CDR3 DNA is TGTGCCAGCAGCCTCGGACAGGGTCGGGCGGAGACCCAGTACTTC. Protein product: CASSLGQGRAETQYF.

This clone was counted once. This rearrangement joins TRBV9 to TRBJ2-5; D ambiguous. V lost 3 bases and J lost 5, with 5 bases in between. The CDR3 contains 11 residues. The V gene's germline CDR1 is SGDLS and CDR2 YYNGEE. The CDR3: CASSARETQYF. In DNA form, the CDR3 reads TGTGCCAGCAGCGCTAGGGAGACCCAGTACTTC.

This clone was found once. The chain is built from TRBV11-2 and TRBJ2-5; D uncertain. There are 14 residues in the CDR3. V dropped 1 base and J dropped 5 bases, with 11 bases sitting between them. CDR1 is SGHAT and CDR2 is FQNNGV in the germline V gene. This chain's CDR3 is CASSLGPRRETQYF. In nucleotides, the CDR3 is TGTGCCAGCAGCTTAGGGCCCCGGCGGGAGACCCAGTACTTC.

About this clone: Other DNA variants within this sample encode the same CDR3. The chain links TRBV18 to TRBJ1-5, with D tentatively TRBD1 (5 bases). Trimming took off 2 bases at V and 2 bases at J, with 7 bases between the two ends. The CDR3 length is 14 residues. Germline CDR1 and CDR2: KGHSH and LQKENI. CDR3 bases: TGTGCCAGCTCACCAAGGGGTGGCAATCAGCCCCAGCATTTT. Translation: CASSPRGGNQPQHF.

The V and J genes are TRBV6-6 and TRBJ1-1, with D unresolved. V was clipped by 2 bases and J by 5 bases, with 15 bases between them. CDR1 is MNHNY, CDR2 SVGAGI, per germline (reference sequence). This CDR3 region has 15 residues. The CDR3 here is CASSYEEGRNTEAFF. CDR3 nucleotide sequence: TGTGCCAGCAGTTACGAGGAAGGGAGGAATACTGAAGCTTTCTTT.

In this sample, this clone turned up a few times. Other nucleotide sequences from this sample produce the same CDR3. This chain links TRBV27 with TRBJ1-2; D perhaps matches TRBD1 (5 bases). The CDR3 runs to 14 residues. The V end was cut by 0 bases, the J end by 2 bases, with 7 bases between. CDR1 and CDR2 (germline): MNHEY, SMNVEV (reference sequence). CDR3 amino acids: CASSLSGANYGYTF. The CDR3 DNA is TGTGCCAGCAGTTTATCAGGGGCCAACTATGGCTACACCTTC.

This clone was detected only a few times. The V gene is TRBV27, the J gene TRBJ1-6; TRBD1 might be the D (5 bases). The V gene lost 5 bases and the J gene lost 6 bases, with 14 bases spanning the gap. The CDR3 totals 15 residues. Germline V gene sequence: CDR1 MNHEY, CDR2 SMNVEV (reference sequence). DNA of the CDR3: TGTGCCAGCAGTCTACTACAGGAGATTAATTCACCCCTCCACTTT. This gives the protein CASSLLQEINSPLHF.

This clone was counted once. The rearrangement joins TRBV12-5 to TRBJ1-6; D uncertain. Trimming stripped 1 base from V and 10 bases from J, with 8 bases between. Per the germline V gene, CDR1 is LGHNT and CDR2 is FRNRAP. CDR3 length: 13 amino acids. CDR3 amino acids: CASGLAPSSPLHF. CDR3 in DNA: TGTGCTAGTGGTTTGGCCCCCTCCTCACCCCTCCACTTT.

The sample holds one count of this clone. The rearrangement uses TRBV3-1 (or the pseudogene TRBV3-2) and TRBJ1-5; 12 nucleotides align to TRBD1. CDR1 is LGHDT and CDR2 is YNNKEL in the germline V gene (reference sequence). The CDR3 loop spans 16 amino acids. V lost 6 bases and J lost 5; bases outside the gene matches: 8. The CDR3 loop reads CASRRVGTGGHQPQHF. The DNA for the CDR3 is TGTGCCAGCAGGCGAGTCGGGACAGGGGGCCATCAGCCCCAGCATTTT.

The chain uses TRBV7-9 and TRBJ1-1, with no clear D. Trimming removed 0 bases from V and 9 bases from J, with 14 bases in between. This CDR3 has 14 residues. Germline V CDR1 and CDR2: SEHNR, FQNEAQ (reference sequence). The CDR3 DNA reads TGTGCCAGCAGCTTAGCGACCACAGTCGATCAAGCTTTCTTT. Translation gives CASSLATTVDQAFF.

The chain carries TRBV7-9 and TRBJ2-1, with D possibly being TRBD2 (6 bases). The CDR3 sequence is 11 residues long. CDR1 is SEHNR and CDR2 is FQNEAQ in the germline V gene (reference sequence). With 6 bases removed from V and 9 bases from J, the gap between germline ends came to 9 bases. The DNA of the CDR3 is TGTGCCAGCAGTCCCGGGAGTGAGCAGTTCTTC. Translation: CASSPGSEQFF.

The rearrangement links TRBV24-1 to TRBJ1-5, with 10 bases that match TRBD1. V trimming: 9 bases; J trimming: 2 bases; junction bases outside the gene matches: 15. Germline V gives CDR1 KGHDR, CDR2 SFDVKD. CDR3 length: 18 amino acids. CDR3: CATLPGTGEVLGNQPQHF. CDR3 sequence (DNA): TGTGCCACCCTACCCGGGACAGGGGAAGTACTGGGCAATCAGCCCCAGCATTTT.

The gene calls are TRBV7-2 and TRBJ2-1; 9 bases map to TRBD2. CDR3 length: 16 amino acids. The V gene's germline CDR1 is SGHTA and CDR2 FQGNSA. J lost 3 bases, V lost 1 base, and 4 bases had no gene match. The CDR3 loop reads CASSLERRGGYNEQFF. The CDR3 nucleotides are TGTGCCAGCAGCTTAGAGAGGCGGGGGGGCTACAATGAGCAGTTCTTC.

The V gene is TRBV19, the J gene TRBJ2-7; 8 bases are a match to TRBD1. The trim removed 3 bases at V and 3 bases at J, leaving 7 bases unmatched. Germline loops: CDR1 LNHDA, CDR2 SQIVND (reference sequence). The CDR3 consists of 15 residues. CDR3 protein: CASSISGTGGYEQYV. The CDR3 DNA reads TGTGCCAGTAGTATTTCCGGGACAGGCGGCTACGAGCAGTACGTC.

The V gene is TRBV19, the J gene TRBJ1-2, with TRBD1 matching over 8 bases. The CDR3 contains 15 residues. CDR1 is LNHDA, CDR2 SQIVND, per germline (reference sequence). The trim removed 5 bases at V and 2 bases at J, leaving 7 bases unmatched. CDR3 sequence: CASSPVDRVNYGYTF. CDR3 DNA: TGTGCCAGTAGTCCCGTGGACAGGGTAAACTATGGCTACACCTTC.

V usage is TRBV13 and J usage is TRBJ2-3; D perhaps matches TRBD1 (5 bases). Germline loops: CDR1 PRHDT, CDR2 FYEKMQ (reference sequence). The V end lost 3 bases, the J end lost 0 bases, and 16 bases lay between the germline ends. The CDR3 totals 17 residues. CDR3 nucleotide sequence: TGTGCCAGCAGCTTGAGGTACGGCAGGGAAAGCACAGATACGCAGTATTTT. This encodes CASSLRYGRESTDTQYF.

V gene TRBV9 combines with J gene TRBJ1-1, with D hard to call. Germline values: CDR1 SGDLS, CDR2 YYNGEE. This CDR3 spans 12 amino acids. V dropped 0 bases and J dropped 3 bases, with 3 bases sitting between them. The CDR3 nucleotides are TGTGCCAGCAGCGTAGTCTACACTGAAGCTTTCTTT. It encodes CASSVVYTEAFF.

The V call is TRBV5-1, the J call TRBJ1-1; D not resolved. The CDR3 loop spans 14 amino acids. With 0 bases removed from V and 1 base from J, the gap between germline ends came to 7 bases. Per the germline V gene, CDR1 is SGHRS and CDR2 is YFSETQ. The CDR3 loop is CASSLEAGNTEAFF. CDR3 in DNA: TGCGCCAGCAGCTTGGAGGCGGGGAACACTGAAGCTTTCTTT.

This chain uses TRBV2 with TRBJ2-5, with 14 nucleotides matching TRBD2. V gave up 4 bases and J gave up 7 bases; unmatched junction bases: 14. Germline V lookup: CDR1 SNHLY, CDR2 FYNNEI. This CDR3 has 18 amino acids. Here the CDR3 DNA reads TGTGCCAGCAGTGCGCCAGAAATGACTAGCGGGGGGGCCGGGACCCAGTACTTC. It specifies CASSAPEMTSGGAGTQYF.

The V and J genes are TRBV5-1 and TRBJ1-1, with TRBD1 as a possible D gene (6 bases). This CDR3 is 15 amino acids long. Germline V gives CDR1 SGHRS, CDR2 YFSETQ. Trimming took 4 bases from V and 4 from J, leaving 17 bases between them. CDR3 in DNA: TGCGCCAGCAGCCCCCTGGGGGGGGCGTCCACTGAAGCTTTCTTT. It encodes CASSPLGGASTEAFF.

The V gene is TRBV19, the J gene TRBJ1-5; 7 nucleotides agree with TRBD1. The germline V gene encodes CDR1 LNHDA and CDR2 SQIVND (reference sequence). Losses at the gene ends were 1 base for V and 7 bases for J; bases not matched to a gene: 7. The CDR3 runs to 15 residues. CDR3 in DNA: TGTGCCAGTAGTATAGGCCGACAGGGAGGCCAGCCCCAGCATTTT. Its protein is CASSIGRQGGQPQHF.

V and J are TRBV19 and TRBJ2-3; TRBD1 is a possible D gene (6 bases). V dropped 7 bases and J dropped 2 bases, with 28 bases sitting between them. The CDR3 totals 19 residues. Looked up from germline, CDR1 is LNHDA and CDR2 is SQIVND (reference sequence). The CDR3 sequence is CASTRVGRGRTLNTDTQYF. CDR3 sequence (DNA): TGTGCCAGTACCCGCGTGGGCAGGGGCCGGACCCTTAACACAGATACGCAGTATTTT. Filled out from reference TRBV19 and TRBJ2-3, the complete variable domain reads DGGITQSPKYLFRKEGQNVTLSCEQNLNHDAMYWYRQDPGQGLRLIYYSQIVNDFQKGDIAEGYSVSREKKESFPLTVTSAQKNPTAFYLCASTRVGRGRTLNTDTQYFGPGTRLTVL.

The rearrangement links TRBV29-1 to TRBJ1-1; no firm D call. This CDR3 is 13 amino acids long. The germline V gene has CDR1 SQVTM and CDR2 ANQGSEA. Between the trimmed V and J ends, which lost 6 bases and 1 base, there was a span of 12 bases. CDR3 region: CSVVRAGNTEAFF. Here the CDR3 DNA reads TGCAGCGTAGTTAGAGCAGGGAACACTGAAGCTTTCTTT.

The chain carries TRBV5-1 and TRBJ1-3, with D uncertain. The germline V and J ends were trimmed by 2 bases and 0 bases, with 9 bases remaining between them. Germline V gives CDR1 SGHRS, CDR2 YFSETQ. The CDR3 has 15 amino acids. This CDR3 reads CASSFPRSSGNTIYF. DNA of the CDR3: TGCGCCAGCAGCTTTCCACGGAGCTCTGGAAACACCATATATTTT.

The rearrangement joins TRBV19 to TRBJ1-2; 8 bases match TRBD1. V was clipped by 6 bases and J by 3 bases; unmatched bases: 3. Germline CDR1 reads LNHDA; CDR2 reads SQIVND (reference sequence). CDR3 length: 13 amino acids. The chain's CDR3 is CASRVTGDYGYTF. The CDR3 DNA follows: TGTGCCAGTAGAGTGACAGGGGACTATGGCTACACCTTC.

The rearrangement joins TRBV9 to TRBJ2-1; D is perhaps TRBD2 (7 bases). From germline, CDR1 is SGDLS and CDR2 YYNGEE. V gave up 0 bases and J gave up 5 bases, with 12 bases separating them. The CDR3 has 15 amino acids. The CDR3 sequence: CASSVVGGGHNEQFF. In DNA form, the CDR3 reads TGTGCCAGCAGCGTAGTAGGCGGGGGCCACAATGAGCAGTTCTTC. Full variable domain (missing parts from reference TRBV9 and TRBJ2-1): DSGVTQTPKHLITATGQRVTLRCSPRSGDLSVYWYQQSLDQGLQFLIQYYNGEERAKGNILERFSAQQFPDLHSELNLSSLELGDSALYFCASSVVGGGHNEQFFGPGTRLTVL.